The next 9 T cell receptor beta chains were all read from a single sample in a study of blood T cell repertoires in COVID-19. Clones were sequenced by immunoSEQ multiplex PCR, and TCRdb holds only the in-frame ones, with some missing. Seen here are about 340,000 clones, approximately 87% observed once, and the top ten hold over 6%. The material sequenced was peripheral blood. These receptors came from a woman aged 45 to 65 with COVID-19, enrolled during active disease.

The gene calls are TRBV7-9 and TRBJ1-1; 9 positions agree with TRBD1. This CDR3 comprises 16 residues. J gave up 3 bases and V 5 bases, and 10 bases lay outside the gene matches. Germline lookup yields CDR1 SEHNR and CDR2 FQNEAQ (reference sequence). The CDR3 DNA is TGTGCCAGCAGCACATCGGGACAGGGTATGTACACTGAAGCTTTCTTT. This encodes CASSTSGQGMYTEAFF. Full variable domain (missing parts from reference TRBV7-9 and TRBJ1-1): DTGVSQNPRHKITKRGQNVTFRCDPISEHNRLYWYRQTLGQGPEFLTYFQNEAQLEKSRLLSDRFSAERPKGSFSTLEIQRTEQGDSAMYLCASSTSGQGMYTEAFFGQGTRLTVV.

J is TRBJ2-3 and V is TRBV27, with TRBD2 matching 15 bases. V was clipped by 5 bases and J by 7 bases; unmatched bases: 10. The CDR3 has 17 amino acids. Per the germline V gene, CDR1 is MNHEY and CDR2 is SMNVEV (reference sequence). The CDR3 sequence: CASSLGLAGGEVNTQYF. The CDR3 DNA sequence: TGTGCCAGCAGTCTCGGACTAGCGGGAGGGGAGGTAAATACGCAGTATTTT.

V gene TRBV7-9 combines with J gene TRBJ2-4, with 8 bases identical to TRBD1. Germline CDR1 is SEHNR and CDR2 is FQNEAQ (reference sequence). V gave up 3 bases and J gave up 8 bases; unmatched junction bases: 9. This CDR3 is 15 amino acids long. CDR3 nucleotide sequence: TGTGCCAGCAGCTTTAGCCGGGACAGGAGGGACATTCAGTACTTC. Amino acid sequence: CASSFSRDRRDIQYF.

Only one count was recorded for this clone. This rearrangement joins TRBV7-9 to TRBJ1-1; D remains ambiguous. The length of the CDR3 is 16 residues. Deletions cut 5 bases from V and 2 bases from J, with 18 bases between. CDR1 and CDR2 (germline): SEHNR, FQNEAQ (reference sequence). This CDR3 is CASSKGGISANTEAFF. Here the CDR3 DNA reads TGTGCCAGCAGCAAGGGAGGGATATCAGCTAACACTGAAGCTTTCTTT.

The chain couples TRBV7-8 to TRBJ2-3, with a tentative D call TRBD1 (5 bases). This CDR3 comprises 15 residues. V was trimmed by 2 bases and J by 0 bases, leaving 9 bases between them. Germline V gene sequence: CDR1 SGHVS, CDR2 FQNEAQ. The CDR3 DNA reads as TGTGCCAGCAGCTTATGGGGCGGCAGCACAGATACGCAGTATTTT. Its translation: CASSLWGGSTDTQYF.

The rearrangement links TRBV30 to TRBJ2-7; no definite D call. V dropped 2 bases and J dropped 3 bases, with 8 bases sitting between them. Germline assignment: CDR1 GTSNPN and CDR2 SVGIG (reference sequence). The CDR3 length is 12 residues. The CDR3 sequence is CAWSSASYEQYF. In DNA, the CDR3 is TGTGCCTGGAGTAGCGCAAGCTACGAGCAGTACTTC. Full variable domain (outside the CDR3, taken from reference TRBV30 and TRBJ2-7): SQTIHQWPATLVQPVGSPLSLECTVEGTSNPNLYWYRQAAGRGLQLLFYSVGIGQISSEVPQNLSASRPQDRQFILSSKKLLLSDSGFYLCAWSSASYEQYFGPGTRLTVT.

This chain joins TRBV6-5 and TRBJ2-2; 10 nucleotides match TRBD1. The trim removed 4 bases at V and 6 bases at J, leaving 2 bases unmatched. There are 14 residues in the CDR3. Germline assignment: CDR1 MNHEY and CDR2 SVGAGI. The CDR3 sequence: CASSWGQGPGELFF. CDR3 DNA: TGTGCCAGCAGTTGGGGACAGGGGCCCGGGGAGCTGTTTTTT.

This sequence joins TRBV3-1 (or the pseudogene TRBV3-2) and TRBJ2-1; no reliable D call. V lost 7 bases to trimming and J lost 7 bases, with 8 bases between them. CDR1 LGHDT and CDR2 YNNKEL come from the germline V gene (reference sequence). There are 11 residues in the CDR3. The CDR3 bases are TGTGCCAGCACCCTCGGTAATGAGCAGTTCTTC. The encoded protein is CASTLGNEQFF.

This chain uses TRBV12-5 with TRBJ1-1; no definite D call. The V gene's germline CDR1 is LGHNT and CDR2 FRNRAP. Trimming took 0 bases from V and 6 from J, leaving 14 bases between them. The CDR3 has 15 residues. The CDR3 coding sequence is TGTGCTAGTGGTTTGGTACGAAGGGAGAGCTCTGAAGCTTTCTTT. It is translated as CASGLVRRESSEAFF.